This T cell receptor beta chain was retrieved from a study of T cell responses to AZD1222 COVID-19 vaccine. Study results and caveats: The number of AZD1222 recipients seropositive at baseline was only five to seven. As reported, nearly half of all spike-specific TCRs target variant regions that are unmutated.

The germline V gene encodes CDR1 ENHRY and CDR2 SYGVKD. The CDR3 is 18 amino acids. Trimming pared 0 bases from V and 5 bases from J, leaving 22 bases between. In the case of this clone: Antigen specificity is unknown.

Measured with immunoSEQ multiplex PCR; TCRdb has only the in-frame clones, and not every one. The sample lists 90,000 to 150,000 clones, roughly 90% seen once, with approximately 2.6% in the top ten. The sample in question was peripheral blood, obtained 28 days after the second AZD1222 dose. V gene TRBV10-3 combines with J gene TRBJ1-1, with D perhaps TRBD1 (6 bases). The receptor's source is an adult who received the AZD1222 COVID-19 vaccine. The DNA of the CDR3 is TGTGCCATCAGTGAGTCGAACGAGTCAGGGGCTTCCAGGACTGAAGCTTTCTTT. Translating gives CAISESNESGASRTEAFF.